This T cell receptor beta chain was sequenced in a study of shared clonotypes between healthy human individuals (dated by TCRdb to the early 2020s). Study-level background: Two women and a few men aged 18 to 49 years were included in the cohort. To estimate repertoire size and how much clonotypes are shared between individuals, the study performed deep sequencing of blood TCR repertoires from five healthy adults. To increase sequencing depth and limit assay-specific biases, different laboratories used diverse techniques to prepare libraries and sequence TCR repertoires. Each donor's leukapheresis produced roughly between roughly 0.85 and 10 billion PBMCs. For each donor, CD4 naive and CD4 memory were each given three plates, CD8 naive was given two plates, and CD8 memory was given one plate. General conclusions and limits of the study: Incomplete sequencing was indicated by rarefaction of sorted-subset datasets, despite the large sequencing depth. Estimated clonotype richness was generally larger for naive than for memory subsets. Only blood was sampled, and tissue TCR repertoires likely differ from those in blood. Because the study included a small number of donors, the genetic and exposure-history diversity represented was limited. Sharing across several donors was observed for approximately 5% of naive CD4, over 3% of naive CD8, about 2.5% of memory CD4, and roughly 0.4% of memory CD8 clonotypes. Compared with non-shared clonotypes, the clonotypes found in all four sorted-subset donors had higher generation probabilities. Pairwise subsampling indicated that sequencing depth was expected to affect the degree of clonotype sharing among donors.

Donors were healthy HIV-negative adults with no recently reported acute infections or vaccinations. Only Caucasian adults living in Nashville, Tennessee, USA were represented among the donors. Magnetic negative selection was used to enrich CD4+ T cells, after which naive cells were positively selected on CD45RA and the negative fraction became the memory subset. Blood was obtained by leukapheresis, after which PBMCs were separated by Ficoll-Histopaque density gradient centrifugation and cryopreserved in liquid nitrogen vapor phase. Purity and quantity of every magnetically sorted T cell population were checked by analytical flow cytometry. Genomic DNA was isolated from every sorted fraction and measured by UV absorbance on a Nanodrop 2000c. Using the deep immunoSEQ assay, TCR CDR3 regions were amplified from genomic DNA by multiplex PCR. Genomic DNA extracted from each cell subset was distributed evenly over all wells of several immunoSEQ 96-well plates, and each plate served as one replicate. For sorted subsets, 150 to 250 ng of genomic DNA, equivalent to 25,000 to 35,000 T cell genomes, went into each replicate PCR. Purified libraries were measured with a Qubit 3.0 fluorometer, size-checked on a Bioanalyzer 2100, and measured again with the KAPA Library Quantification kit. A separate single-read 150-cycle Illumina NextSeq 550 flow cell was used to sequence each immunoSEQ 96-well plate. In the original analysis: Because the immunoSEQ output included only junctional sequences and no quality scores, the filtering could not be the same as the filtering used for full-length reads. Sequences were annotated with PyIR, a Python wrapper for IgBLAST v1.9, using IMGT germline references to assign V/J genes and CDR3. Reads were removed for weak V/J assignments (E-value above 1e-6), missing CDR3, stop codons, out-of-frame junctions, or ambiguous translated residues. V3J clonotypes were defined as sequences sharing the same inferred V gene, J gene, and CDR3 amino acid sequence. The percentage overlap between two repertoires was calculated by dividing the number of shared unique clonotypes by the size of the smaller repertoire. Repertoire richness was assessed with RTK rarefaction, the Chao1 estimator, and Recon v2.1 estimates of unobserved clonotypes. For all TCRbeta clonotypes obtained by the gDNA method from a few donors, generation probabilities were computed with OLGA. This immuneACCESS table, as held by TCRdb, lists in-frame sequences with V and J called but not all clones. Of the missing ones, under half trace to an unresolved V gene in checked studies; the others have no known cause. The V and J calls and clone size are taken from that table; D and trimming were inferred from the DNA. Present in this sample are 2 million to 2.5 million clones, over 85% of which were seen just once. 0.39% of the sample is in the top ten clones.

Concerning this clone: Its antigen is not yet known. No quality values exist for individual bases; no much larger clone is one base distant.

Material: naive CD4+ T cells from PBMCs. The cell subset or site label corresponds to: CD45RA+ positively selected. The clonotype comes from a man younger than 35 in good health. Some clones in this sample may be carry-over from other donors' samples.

Here the CDR3 is given as CASSGRGGGYTF. The base sequence is TGCGCCAGCAGCGGCAGGGGAGGAGGCTACACCTTC. Recombination connected TRBV5-1 to TRBJ1-2; perhaps TRBD1 is the D gene, with 6 bases matching. The junction shows trimming of 4 bases on V and 8 bases on J, plus 12 bases between the germline ends. Counted from cysteine to phenylalanine, this CDR3 has 12 amino acids. CDR3 DNA is the only sequence kept; it has 36 bases, read in frame from the first base. The germline V gene supplies CDR1 SGHRS and CDR2 YFSETQ.